The next 5 T cell receptor beta chains were all read from a single sample in a study of early T cells in non-severe SARS-CoV-2 infection. TCRdb ran MiXCR on the 5' RACE reads and lists one entry per CDR3 protein. The top ten clones hold just over 4% of a sample with around 33,000 distinct CDR3 sequences, about 6.7% of them seen once. Source material: whole blood. Source of these receptors: an adult who was a healthcare worker with PCR-confirmed SARS-CoV-2 infection or an uninfected control (not recorded which).

In this sample, this clonotype turned up a few times. The rearrangement uses TRBV20-1 and TRBJ2-7; 7 nucleotides match TRBD2. V lost 4 bases and J lost 4; bases outside the gene matches: 25. CDR1 DFQATT and CDR2 SNEGSKA come from the germline V gene (reference sequence). This CDR3 has 19 amino acids. CDR3 in amino acids: CSAKAASAGEPVVVYEQYF. The CDR3 region has the DNA TGCAGTGCTAAGGCGGCGTCGGCGGGAGAGCCAGTAGTTGTTTACGAGCAGTACTTC.

The table lists this clonotype with many counts. This sequence joins TRBV20-1 and TRBJ2-4; perhaps TRBD1 as D (5 bases). This CDR3 has 15 residues. Trimming shortened V by 4 bases and J by 1 base, and 14 bases separated the two germline ends. CDR1 and CDR2 (germline): DFQATT, SNEGSKA (reference sequence). Here the CDR3 DNA reads TGCAGTGCTACCCCACCCCAGGGTGCCAAAAACATTCAGTACTTC. This encodes CSATPPQGAKNIQYF.

This clonotype has only a few counts. The chain is built from TRBV7-2 and TRBJ2-1, with D uncertain. The V end was cut by 4 bases, the J end by 10 bases, with 11 bases between. The length of the CDR3 is 12 residues. Germline V gene data show CDR1 as SGHTA and CDR2 as FQGNSA. The CDR3 loop is CASSSLPWEQFF. In nucleotides, the CDR3 is TGTGCCAGCAGCTCCCTACCCTGGGAGCAGTTCTTC. Filled out from reference TRBV7-2 and TRBJ2-1, the complete variable domain reads GAGVSQSPSNKVTEKGKDVELRCDPISGHTALYWYRQSLGQGLEFLIYFQGNSAPDKSGLPSDRFSAERTGGSVSTLTIQRTQQEDSAVYLCASSSLPWEQFFGPGTRLTVL.

In its sample, this clonotype was seen many times. The CDR3 sequence is CASSLGQGTEETQYF. Here the CDR3 DNA reads TGCGCCAGCAGCTTGGGACAGGGAACGGAGGAGACCCAGTACTTC. V and J are TRBV5-1 and TRBJ2-5, with 7 positions matching TRBD1. From germline, CDR1 is SGHRS and CDR2 YFSETQ. The V and J ends lost 0 bases and 5 bases, in that order; junction bases with no gene match: 7. This CDR3 region has 15 residues.

This clonotype was recorded at least ten times. The rearrangement joins TRBV30 to TRBJ2-3, with 13 bases that match TRBD2. This CDR3 contains 15 residues. V was pared by 2 bases and J by 6 bases, with 5 bases of the junction left unmatched. Germline loops: CDR1 GTSNPN, CDR2 SVGIG (reference sequence). The CDR3 reads CAWSRTSGSFDTQYF. The CDR3 coding sequence is TGTGCCTGGAGTCGGACTAGCGGGAGTTTTGATACGCAGTATTTT. Complete variable domain (other parts from reference TRBV30 and TRBJ2-3): SQTIHQWPATLVQPVGSPLSLECTVEGTSNPNLYWYRQAAGRGLQLLFYSVGIGQISSEVPQNLSASRPQDRQFILSSKKLLLSDSGFYLCAWSRTSGSFDTQYFGPGTRLTVL.